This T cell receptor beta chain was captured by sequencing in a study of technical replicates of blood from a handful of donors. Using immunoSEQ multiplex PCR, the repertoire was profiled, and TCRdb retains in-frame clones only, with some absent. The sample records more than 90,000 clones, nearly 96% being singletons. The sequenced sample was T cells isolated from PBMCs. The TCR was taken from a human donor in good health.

The CDR3 bases are TGTGCCAGCAGTTTAGGGAGGAGCGAGCAGTACTTC. Its translation is CASSLGRSEQYF. The chain carries TRBV28 and TRBJ2-7; D might be TRBD2 (6 bases). This CDR3 has 12 residues. In germline, CDR1 is MDHEN, CDR2 SYDVKM. With 2 bases removed from V and 6 bases from J, the gap between germline ends came to 8 bases.